A selection of T cell receptor beta chains follows, all from one sample in a study of blood T cell repertoires in COVID-19. Repertoires were generated with immunoSEQ multiplex PCR, while TCRdb's copy carries only in-frame clones and drops some. The table includes approximately 200,000 clones, about nine tenths detected once. Sequenced material: PBMCs or T cells enriched from blood (not recorded which). The receptors shown here come from a woman aged 30 to 39 who had recovered from COVID-19. CDR3s include the opening cysteine and the closing phenylalanine or tryptophan. D genes are given only for firm matches.

CDR3 length,J gene,D gene,V gene,CDR3 DNA,CDR3 protein
12,TRBJ2-2,.,TRBV28,TGTGCCAGCATAGGACAGACCGGGGAGCTGTTTTTT,CASIGQTGELFF
15,TRBJ2-7,TRBD2,TRBV5-5,TGTGCCAGCAGCTCATTCCTAGCGGGAGCCTACGAGCAGTACTTC,CASSSFLAGAYEQYF
14,TRBJ1-2,TRBD1,TRBV27,TGTGCCAGCGGCCGGGACAGACTTGTCTCTGGCTACACCTTC,CASGRDRLVSGYTF
13,TRBJ2-1,.,TRBV11-3,TGTGCCAGCAGCTTACAGGTGGGCAATGAGCAGTTCTTC,CASSLQVGNEQFF
14,TRBJ2-5,TRBD2,TRBV4-1,TGCGCCAGCAGCCAAGATGATAGCGGGGGGCCTCACTACTTC,CASSQDDSGGPHYF
17,TRBJ2-2,TRBD2,TRBV25-1,TGTGCCAGCAGTGCGGGAGGGCAAGGGGTCAACACCGGGGAGCTGTTTTTT,CASSAGGQGVNTGELFF
16,TRBJ1-3,TRBD1,TRBV6-5,TGTGCCAGCAGTTGGGGCGTACAGGGGGCGCAAAACACCATATATTTT,CASSWGVQGAQNTIYF
14,TRBJ1-2,TRBD1,TRBV7-9,TGTGCCAGCAGCTCACAGGGGATGGGCTATGGCTACACCTTC,CASSSQGMGYGYTF
13,TRBJ1-3,.,TRBV19,TGTGCCAGTAGCACAGGGTTGGGAAACACCATATATTTT,CASSTGLGNTIYF
15,TRBJ1-2,.,TRBV19,TGTGCCAGTAGTACTGTAGGGGGTCCAACCCCTGGCTACACCTTC,CASSTVGGPTPGYTF
14,TRBJ2-1,TRBD2,TRBV30,TGTGCCTGGAAGGTAGCGGGATACCTACATGAGCAGTTCTTC,CAWKVAGYLHEQFF
13,TRBJ1-2,.,TRBV5-1,TGCGCCAGCAGAGGGGGACCTAACTATGGCTACACCTTC,CASRGGPNYGYTF